The 19 T cell receptor beta chains reported below all come from one sample, sequenced in a study of T cells after posttransplantation cyclophosphamide (dated by TCRdb to 2016 to 2018). The control cohort was about a dozen patients given myeloablative marrow transplants with methotrexate plus a calcineurin inhibitor, sampled 1 year after transplant. The library was built by means of the immunoSEQ multiplex PCR assay. TCRdb carries this immuneACCESS record with in-frame sequences only. Its versions omit some clonotypes, under half of them owing to an unresolved V gene in the studies checked, with the rest unexplained. Present in this sample are over 15,000 clones, around nine tenths of which were seen just once. 3.5% of the sample is held by the ten biggest clonotypes. This sample comprised PBMCs, obtained after an allogeneic stem cell transplant with a calcineurin inhibitor and methotrexate. The receptors stem from a male patient aged 45-59 years who received an allogeneic stem cell transplant from an unrelated donor, was CMV-positive, and had chronic GVHD only. In transplant recipients, some T cells may be of donor rather than host origin.

The chain joins TRBV7-2 to TRBJ2-7; perhaps TRBD2 as D (5 bases). V lost 6 bases, J lost 0 bases, and 21 bases lay in between. Germline V gene lookup returns CDR1 SGHTA and CDR2 FQGNSA. This CDR3 region has 17 residues. The CDR3 loop is CASSLLAGRPDSYEQYF. CDR3 nucleotide sequence: TGTGCCAGCAGTTTGCTAGCTGGCCGACCCGACTCCTACGAGCAGTACTTC. Based on the CDR3 plus reference TRBV7-2 and TRBJ2-7, the full variable domain is GAGVSQSPSNKVTEKGKDVELRCDPISGHTALYWYRQSLGQGLEFLIYFQGNSAPDKSGLPSDRFSAERTGGSVSTLTIQRTQQEDSAVYLCASSLLAGRPDSYEQYFGPGTRLTVT.

The chain uses TRBV7-3 and TRBJ2-5, with D possibly being TRBD2 (7 bases). Trimming took 3 bases from V and 2 from J, leaving 13 bases between them. CDR3 length: 15 residues. Germline V CDR1 and CDR2: SGHTA, FQGTGA. CDR3 sequence (DNA): TGTGCCAGCAGCTTGGGAGGGGGGAGACAAGAGACCCAGTACTTC. This sequence encodes CASSLGGGRQETQYF.

The genes are TRBV5-1 and TRBJ2-3; TRBD1 is a possible D gene (5 bases). V gave up 0 bases and J gave up 5 bases, with 10 bases separating them. Germline-derived CDR1 and CDR2 are SGHRS and YFSETQ. This CDR3 region has 14 residues. The CDR3 sequence: CASSLGSTEDTQYF. As DNA, the CDR3 is TGCGCCAGCAGCTTGGGGTCGACAGAAGATACGCAGTATTTT.

This clone came up a few times. The chain joins TRBV11-2 to TRBJ2-7; D ambiguous. The CDR3 loop spans 11 amino acids. CDR1 is SGHAT, CDR2 FQNNGV, per germline. V lost 6 bases, J lost 1 base, and 4 bases lay in between. The CDR3 nucleotides are TGTGCCAGCAGTATATCCTACGAGCAGTACTTC. It codes for CASSISYEQYF. Supplemented by reference TRBV11-2 and TRBJ2-7, the full variable domain reads EAGVAQSPRYKIIEKRQSVAFWCNPISGHATLYWYQQILGQGPKLLIQFQNNGVVDDSQLPKDRFSAERLKGVDSTLKIQPAKLEDSAVYLCASSISYEQYFGPGTRLTVT.

This clone showed up just a few times. The chain employs TRBV5-5 and TRBJ1-2; TRBD1 might be the D (5 bases). The CDR3 has 14 amino acids. From germline, CDR1 is SGHKS and CDR2 YYEKEE (reference sequence). Trimming removed 4 bases from V and 3 bases from J, with 13 bases in between. CDR3 residues: CASSVRVDYYGYTF. In DNA, the CDR3 is TGTGCCAGCAGCGTCAGGGTGGATTACTATGGCTACACCTTC.

J is TRBJ2-3 and V is TRBV7-2; a weak D match, TRBD2 (6 bases). Trimming cost V 5 bases and J 6 bases, with 12 bases left between them. The CDR3 runs to 13 residues. CDR1 and CDR2 (germline): SGHTA, FQGNSA. CDR3: CASSLGGADTQYF. The CDR3 nucleotides are TGTGCCAGCAGCCTCGGCGGGGCGGATACGCAGTATTTT.

The count of this clone is one. CDR3 nucleotide sequence: TGCGCCAGCAGCCAAGGACTAGCGAGAGGGAATGAGCAGTTCTTC. Its protein is CASSQGLARGNEQFF. The V and J genes are TRBV4-3 and TRBJ2-1, with 8 bases identical to TRBD2. The CDR3 sequence is 15 residues long. Germline-derived CDR1 and CDR2 are LGHNA and YSLEER. J gave up 7 bases and V 1 base, and 6 bases lay outside the gene matches.

The chain has TRBV15 and TRBJ2-2, with D uncertain. The CDR3 has 15 residues. Per germline, CDR1 LNHNV and CDR2 YYDKDF (reference sequence). The V and J ends lost 0 bases and 7 bases respectively, with 12 bases between them. CDR3 coding DNA: TGTGCCACCAGCAGAGATCGGCCCAGCGACGGGGAGCTGTTTTTT. It encodes CATSRDRPSDGELFF.

The chain carries TRBV6-6 and TRBJ2-1; perhaps TRBD1 as D (6 bases). CDR1 and CDR2 (germline): MNHNY, SVGAGI (reference sequence). This CDR3 comprises 14 residues. Trimming took off 4 bases at V and 4 bases at J, with 11 bases between the two ends. CDR3 nucleotide sequence: TGTGCCAGCAGTTGGGGGCAGGGATACAATGAGCAGTTCTTC. This codes for CASSWGQGYNEQFF.

The V gene is TRBV6-6, the J gene TRBJ1-2; D may be TRBD1 (5 bases). This CDR3 has 14 residues. The V and J ends lost 0 bases and 8 bases respectively, with 13 bases between them. Germline V gives CDR1 MNHNY, CDR2 SVGAGI (reference sequence). The CDR3 here is CASSYSAREGGYTF. The CDR3 DNA is TGTGCCAGCAGTTACTCGGCCAGGGAGGGAGGCTACACCTTC.

This rearrangement joins TRBV2 to TRBJ2-7; 7 bases align to TRBD1. V lost 2 bases, J lost 6 bases, and 7 bases stayed unmatched. The CDR3 extends over 14 amino acids. CDR1 is SNHLY, CDR2 FYNNEI, per germline. The CDR3 nucleotides are TGTGCCAGCAGTGAACCTTACAGGGGTCTCGAGCAGTACTTC. This codes for CASSEPYRGLEQYF.

The chain links TRBV27 to TRBJ1-1; the D gene is possibly TRBD1 (5 bases). The germline gives CDR1 MNHEY, CDR2 SMNVEV (reference sequence). Trimming shortened V by 7 bases and J by 1 base, and 19 bases separated the two germline ends. The CDR3 has 16 amino acids. CDR3 amino acids: CASTPIPLGANTEAFF. CDR3 in DNA: TGTGCCAGCACCCCCATACCTTTAGGGGCGAACACTGAAGCTTTCTTT.

This chain joins TRBV11-2 and TRBJ2-7; 8 bases are shared with TRBD1. The CDR3 spans 14 residues. After removal of 6 bases from V and 2 bases from J, the junction contained 6 bases not matched to a gene. The germline V gene encodes CDR1 SGHAT and CDR2 FQNNGV. CDR3 in amino acids: CASSRTGPAYEQYF. CDR3 bases: TGTGCCAGCAGTCGGACAGGGCCGGCCTACGAGCAGTACTTC.

The chain carries TRBV19 and TRBJ2-7, with D perhaps TRBD1 (6 bases). Germline CDR1 is LNHDA and CDR2 is SQIVND (reference sequence). This CDR3 is 13 amino acids long. The V and J ends lost 4 bases and 2 bases respectively, with 9 bases between them. The CDR3 protein is CASSRTVTYEQYF. The DNA of the CDR3 is TGTGCCAGTAGTAGGACAGTTACCTACGAGCAGTACTTC.

The chain links TRBV7-2 to TRBJ1-2; the match to TRBD1 covers 7 bases. CDR1 and CDR2 (germline): SGHTA, FQGNSA. V was clipped by 5 bases and J by 3 bases; unmatched bases: 12. CDR3 length: 16 residues. The CDR3 protein is CASSPHLQGMDYGYTF. CDR3 sequence (DNA): TGTGCCAGCAGCCCCCACCTACAGGGGATGGACTATGGCTACACCTTC.

The CDR3 region has the DNA TGTGCCAGCAGCCCTCGAGGGGGGGAAGTTGGACAGAACTACGAGCAGTACTTC. It specifies CASSPRGGEVGQNYEQYF. The V and J genes are TRBV11-3 and TRBJ2-7; tentatively, D is TRBD2 (7 bases). The CDR3 extends over 18 amino acids. V was pared by 5 bases and J by 3 bases, with 26 bases between. Germline CDR1 reads SGHNT; CDR2 reads YENEEA.

The chain carries TRBV4-1 and TRBJ1-2; D is unclear. Germline lookup yields CDR1 MGHRA and CDR2 YSYEKL. The CDR3 is 15 amino acids. Between the trimmed V and J ends, which lost 4 bases and 3 bases, there was a span of 15 bases. The CDR3 loop is CASSPTSENHYGYTF. CDR3 coding DNA: TGCGCCAGCAGCCCCACTTCGGAGAACCACTATGGCTACACCTTC.

This clone was detected only once. The chain carries TRBV23-1 and TRBJ1-3; 7 nucleotides match TRBD1. TRBV23-1 is sorted into the ORF group, with uncertain function. Germline trimming cut 11 bases from V and 1 base from J; bases unmatched to any gene: 20. This CDR3 has 18 residues. The CDR3 spells CAFHHLTGQVVSGNTIYF. As DNA, the CDR3 is TGCGCCTTTCATCACCTTACAGGACAGGTCGTATCTGGAAACACCATATATTTT.

This sequence joins TRBV7-3 and TRBJ2-3; a possible D gene is TRBD2 (5 bases). Germline lookup yields CDR1 SGHTA and CDR2 FQGTGA. With 1 base removed from V and 0 bases from J, the gap between germline ends came to 20 bases. CDR3 length: 19 amino acids. CDR3 nucleotides: TGTGCCAGCAGCTTAAGACCCCGCCCTAGCAAGACAAGCACAGATACGCAGTATTTT. It encodes CASSLRPRPSKTSTDTQYF.